The 16 T cell receptor beta chains below come from one sample, sequenced in a study of control samples from healthy donors and cancer patients. Assay: immunoSEQ multiplex PCR; the TCRdb copy retains only in-frame clones and omits some. This sample carries 110,000 or so clones, more than 80% of them seen once, and the ten largest clones take 40%. The sequenced sample was blood. The origin of the receptors is a man between 45 and 60 years old in good health.

This rearrangement joins TRBV7-6 to TRBJ2-5; 12 bases match TRBD2. The CDR3 is 16 residues long. Germline V gene lookup returns CDR1 SGHVS and CDR2 FNYEAQ. Trimming cost V 4 bases and J 7 bases; bases outside gene matches: 10. CDR3 DNA: TGTGCCAGCAGCTCTAGACTAGCGGGGGCCCTTTCGACCCAGTACTTC. It yields the protein CASSSRLAGALSTQYF.

This clone showed up just once. The chain carries TRBV10-3 and TRBJ1-2; TRBD1 agrees at 8 bases. V trimming: 6 bases; J trimming: 4 bases; junction bases outside the gene matches: 10. This CDR3 has 15 residues. Germline V gene lookup returns CDR1 ENHRY and CDR2 SYGVKD. CDR3 sequence reads: CAIRGEQGDGYGYTF. The CDR3 nucleotides are TGTGCCATCAGGGGAGAACAGGGGGATGGCTATGGCTACACCTTC.

This chain connects TRBV6-4 to TRBJ1-2; D gene unclear. This CDR3 is 14 amino acids long. Trimming stripped 6 bases from V and 0 bases from J, with 11 bases between. Per germline, CDR1 MRHNA and CDR2 SNTAGT. This CDR3 is CASRPAATNYGYTF. The CDR3, as DNA: TGTGCCAGCAGGCCAGCGGCGACTAACTATGGCTACACCTTC.

V gene TRBV3-1 (or the pseudogene TRBV3-2) combines with J gene TRBJ2-3, with D possibly called TRBD1 or TRBD2 (6 bases each). In germline, CDR1 is LGHDT, CDR2 YNNKEL (reference sequence). Trimming took 0 bases from V and 1 from J, leaving 14 bases between them. The CDR3 consists of 17 residues. The CDR3 loop reads CASSQDTGAPRTDTQYF. The CDR3 coding sequence is TGTGCCAGCAGCCAAGATACGGGGGCGCCTCGCACAGATACGCAGTATTTT.

This clone was counted only a few times. V and J are TRBV12-3 or TRBV12-4 and TRBJ1-2; 7 bases are a match to TRBD1. The CDR3 is 13 amino acids. After removal of 6 bases from V and 7 bases from J, the junction contained 8 bases not matched to a gene. DNA for the CDR3: TGTGCCAGCAGCCCTGACAGGGCCCGTGGCTACACCTTC. Amino acids: CASSPDRARGYTF.

This clone was counted a single time. The rearrangement joins TRBV11-3 to TRBJ1-1, with D possibly being TRBD1 (6 bases). CDR3 length: 16 residues. Germline assignment: CDR1 SGHNT and CDR2 YENEEA. Trimming pared 1 base from V and 4 bases from J, leaving 16 bases between. The CDR3 region is CASSLGWSGQPTEAFF. The CDR3 DNA sequence: TGTGCCAGCAGCTTAGGATGGTCCGGACAGCCCACTGAAGCTTTCTTT.

The J gene is TRBJ1-4, the V gene TRBV5-6; 7 bases match TRBD1. From germline, CDR1 is SGHDT and CDR2 YYEEEE. J lost 8 bases, V lost 4 bases, and 5 bases had no gene match. This CDR3 has 13 amino acids. CDR3 in DNA: TGTGCCAGCAGCCGGGTCAGGGGGGAAAAACTGTTTTTT. Its translation is CASSRVRGEKLFF.

J is TRBJ1-6 and V is TRBV7-2, with 8 bases aligning to TRBD1. CDR1 and CDR2 from the germline V gene are SGHTA and FQGNSA. After removal of 2 bases from V and 8 bases from J, the junction contained 8 bases not matched to a gene. CDR3 size: 16 residues. CDR3 in amino acids: CASSLKRTGWDSPLHF. The CDR3 DNA is TGTGCCAGCAGCTTAAAGAGGACAGGGTGGGATTCACCCCTCCACTTT.

CDR3 in DNA: TGTGCCAGCAGTGACCAGGGGCATTCTTATGGCTACACCTTC. Translation gives CASSDQGHSYGYTF. V and J are TRBV6-1 and TRBJ1-2, with D possibly being TRBD1 (6 bases). CDR3 length: 14 amino acids. V was clipped by 3 bases and J by 5 bases, with 13 bases between them. Germline loops: CDR1 MNHNS, CDR2 SASEGT.

The V call is TRBV13, the J call TRBJ2-1; 11 bases fit TRBD2. Trimming took 5 bases from V and 5 from J; bases not matched to a gene: 11. Germline CDR1 is PRHDT and CDR2 is FYEKMQ (reference sequence). The CDR3 is made up of 17 amino acids. In DNA form, the CDR3 reads TGTGCCAGCAGCCCTCCCTCCGGGACTAGCGGCCACAATGAGCAGTTCTTC. It codes for CASSPPSGTSGHNEQFF.

The chain couples TRBV25-1 to TRBJ1-1; 10 nucleotides line up with TRBD1. Germline V gives CDR1 MGHDK, CDR2 SYGVNS. The junction had 4 bases not matched to a gene; V was cut back by 3 bases and J by 0 bases. This CDR3 is 16 amino acids long. DNA of the CDR3: TGTGCCAGCAGTGAGCCGGGACAGGGGCTGAACACTGAAGCTTTCTTT. It codes for CASSEPGQGLNTEAFF.

Turning to this clone: Other DNA sequences in the same sample also yield this CDR3. The V gene is TRBV27, the J gene TRBJ1-4; D uncertain. This CDR3 comprises 11 residues. V lost 8 bases to trimming and J lost 5 bases, with 6 bases between them. Looked up from germline, CDR1 is MNHEY and CDR2 is SMNVEV (reference sequence). This CDR3 is CASSSNEKLFF. CDR3 DNA: TGTGCCAGCTCTTCGAATGAAAAACTGTTTTTT.

V gene TRBV28 combines with J gene TRBJ1-2; D call uncertain. CDR1 and CDR2 (germline): MDHEN, SYDVKM. This CDR3 region has 12 residues. V was shortened by 6 bases and J by 12 bases, with 17 bases between the two germline ends. The CDR3 DNA follows: TGTGCCAGCAGCACCCCGCCGACATCCAACACCTTC. It encodes CASSTPPTSNTF.

The chain employs TRBV19 and TRBJ1-2; D is unclear. V lost 5 bases and J 0 bases, leaving 13 bases between the germline ends. This CDR3 comprises 15 residues. Germline V lookup: CDR1 LNHDA, CDR2 SQIVND (reference sequence). In DNA, the CDR3 is TGTGCCAGTAGTTATAGGCCAGAAGCTAACTATGGCTACACCTTC. Its protein product is CASSYRPEANYGYTF. Using reference TRBV19 and TRBJ1-2 for the parts outside the CDR3, the full variable domain is DGGITQSPKYLFRKEGQNVTLSCEQNLNHDAMYWYRQDPGQGLRLIYYSQIVNDFQKGDIAEGYSVSREKKESFPLTVTSAQKNPTAFYLCASSYRPEANYGYTFGSGTRLTVV.

The chain links TRBV2 to TRBJ2-2, with 7 nucleotides matching TRBD2. CDR3 length: 15 amino acids. V lost 4 bases to trimming and J lost 0 bases; unmatched junction nucleotides: 2. CDR1 SNHLY and CDR2 FYNNEI come from the germline V gene. The CDR3 region is CASSGGLPNTGELFF. The CDR3 nucleotides are TGTGCCAGCAGTGGGGGACTACCGAACACCGGGGAGCTGTTTTTT. Full variable domain (remainder filled in from reference TRBV2 and TRBJ2-2): EPEVTQTPSHQVTQMGQEVILRCVPISNHLYFYWYRQILGQKVEFLVSFYNNEISEKSEIFDDQFSVERPDGSNFTLKIRSTKLEDSAMYFCASSGGLPNTGELFFGEGSRLTVL.

The chain's CDR3 is CASSDPLTGFNEKLFF. The CDR3, as DNA: TGTGCCAGCAGCGACCCTCTCACAGGATTTAATGAAAAACTGTTTTTT. The chain employs TRBV7-9 and TRBJ1-4; tentatively, D is TRBD1 (5 bases). Germline lookup yields CDR1 SEHNR and CDR2 FQNEAQ (reference sequence). The CDR3 consists of 16 residues. Between the trimmed V and J ends, which lost 5 bases and 4 bases, there was a span of 17 bases.